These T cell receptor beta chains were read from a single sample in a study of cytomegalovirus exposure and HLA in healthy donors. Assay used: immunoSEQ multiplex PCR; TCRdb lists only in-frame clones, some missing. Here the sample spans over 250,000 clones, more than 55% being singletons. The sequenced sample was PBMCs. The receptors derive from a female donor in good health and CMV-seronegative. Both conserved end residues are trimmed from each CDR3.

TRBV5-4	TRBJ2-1	ASSLQGKSGNEQF
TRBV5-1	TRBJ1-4	ASSHATGDANEKLF
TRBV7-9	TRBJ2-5	ATSGQGN
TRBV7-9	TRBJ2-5	ASSGGQQETQY
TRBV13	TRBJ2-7	ASSLGLVGGEQY
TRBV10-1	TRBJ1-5	ASSESAGQPQH
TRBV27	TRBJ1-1	ATKPGIGMNTEAF
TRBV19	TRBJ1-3	ASNPAGISGNTIY
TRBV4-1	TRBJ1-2	ASSQWSGQSYGYT
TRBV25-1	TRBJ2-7	ASSGGAGRDSYEQY
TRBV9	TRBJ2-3	ASSVARTGGADTQY
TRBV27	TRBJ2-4	ASRGLAGGNIQY
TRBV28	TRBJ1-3	ASSGTARSSGNTIY
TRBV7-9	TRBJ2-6	ASRPEGANVLT
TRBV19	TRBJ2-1	ASTPSGGGLPAEQF
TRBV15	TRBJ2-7	ATAGAASEQY
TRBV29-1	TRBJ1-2	SVRQREYGYT
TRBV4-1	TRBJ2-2	ASSQAGATGQGTGELF
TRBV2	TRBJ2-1	ASSADPGGYNEQF
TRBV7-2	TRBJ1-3	ASSSRDISGNTIY
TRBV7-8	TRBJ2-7	ASSGRTGSSYEQY
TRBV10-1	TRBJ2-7	ASSGTSGRARVEEQY
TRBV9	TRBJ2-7	ASSVGASGSSEQY
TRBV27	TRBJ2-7	ASSLSPVHEQY
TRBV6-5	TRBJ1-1	ASRTYNREGEAF
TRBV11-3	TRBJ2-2	ASTPRTGELF
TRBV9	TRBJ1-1	ASSGGREAF
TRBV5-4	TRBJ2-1	ASSLDLSGDEQF
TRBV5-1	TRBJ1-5	ASSLEGGTQPQH
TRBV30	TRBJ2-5	AWSVVRGQETQY
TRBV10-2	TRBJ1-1	ASSERQAWTEAF
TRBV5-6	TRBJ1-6	ASSRQGMNSPLH
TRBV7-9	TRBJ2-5	ASSTEGRKETQY
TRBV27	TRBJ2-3	ASSSRDRGRDTQY
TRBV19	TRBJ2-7	AWRQGEHEQY
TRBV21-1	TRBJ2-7	ASSSPTSGASYEQY